Below are 15 T cell receptor beta chains sequenced from a single sample in a study of CD8 T cells in Susac syndrome (dated by TCRdb to the late 2010s). The library was prepared using the immunoSEQ multiplex PCR assay. RNA was extracted with the RNeasy kit and roughly 0.45 to 1 ug was reverse transcribed using random hexamers. TCRdb's own reprocessing of the public reads used fastp at Q25 and MiXCR and kept productive beta chains. Every entry covers one CDR3 protein and lists the most common genes and DNA from its rows. The sample includes 65,000 to 100,000 distinct CDR3 sequences, with about 95% observed a single time. The ten largest clones represent roughly 0.4% of the sample. Sequencing input: CD8+ T cells from PBMCs. The receptors were gathered from a human donor with Susac syndrome.

The chain combines TRBV7-9 with TRBJ2-1; D not certain. This CDR3 comprises 13 residues. V shed 2 bases and J shed 0 bases, with 2 bases lying between them. Germline V CDR1 and CDR2: SEHNR, FQNEAQ (reference sequence). CDR3 residues: CASSLTSYNEQFF. The DNA of the CDR3 is TGTGCCAGCAGCTTAACCTCCTACAATGAGCAGTTCTTC.

V gene TRBV29-1 combines with J gene TRBJ2-1, with D possibly being TRBD1 (5 bases). From germline, CDR1 is SQVTM and CDR2 ANQGSEA. Trimming cost V 6 bases and J 0 bases, with 12 bases left between them. The CDR3 has 14 residues. CDR3 DNA: TGCAGCGTCGGCAAGGGGATCTCCTACAATGAGCAGTTCTTC. This sequence encodes CSVGKGISYNEQFF.

V is TRBV28 and J is TRBJ1-4; tentative D call: TRBD1 (5 bases). Trimming took 5 bases from V and 8 from J, leaving 15 bases between them. The CDR3 spans 14 residues. CDR1 and CDR2 (germline): MDHEN, SYDVKM. CDR3 DNA: TGTGCCAGCAGTGGAAGGACGGGGCGCGAAAAACTGTTTTTT. Protein: CASSGRTGREKLFF.

V usage is TRBV7-9 and J usage is TRBJ2-7, with 7 bases matching TRBD1. V lost 5 bases, J lost 3 bases, and 7 bases stayed unmatched. This CDR3 has 14 amino acids. Germline CDR1 reads SEHNR; CDR2 reads FQNEAQ (reference sequence). CDR3 DNA: TGTGCCAGCAGCCCCAACCGGGACAGCTACGAGCAGTACTTC. Translated: CASSPNRDSYEQYF.

The chain couples TRBV7-2 to TRBJ1-3; D uncertain. This CDR3 contains 15 residues. CDR1 and CDR2 (germline): SGHTA, FQGNSA. Trimming pared 5 bases from V and 0 bases from J, leaving 11 bases between. CDR3 in amino acids: CASSTGSSSGNTIYF. CDR3 DNA: TGTGCCAGCAGCACCGGGTCCAGCTCTGGAAACACCATATATTTT.

The chain employs TRBV5-1 and TRBJ1-1, with D hard to call. The CDR3 loop spans 14 amino acids. The germline V gene has CDR1 SGHRS and CDR2 YFSETQ. V was trimmed by 2 bases and J by 0 bases, leaving 8 bases between them. The CDR3 loop reads CASSFGEMNTEAFF. The CDR3 bases are TGCGCCAGCAGCTTCGGGGAAATGAACACTGAAGCTTTCTTT.

This chain uses TRBV15 with TRBJ2-6; no definite D call. The CDR3 is 14 residues long. The V gene's germline CDR1 is LNHNV and CDR2 YYDKDF (reference sequence). The V gene lost 8 bases and the J gene lost 0 bases, with 8 bases spanning the gap. The CDR3 sequence: CATRSLSGANVLTF. CDR3 nucleotides: TGTGCCACCCGGAGCCTCTCTGGGGCCAACGTCCTGACTTTC.

This sequence joins TRBV4-3 and TRBJ2-1; the match to TRBD2 covers 7 bases. V trimming: 0 bases; J trimming: 4 bases; junction bases outside the gene matches: 9. CDR3 length: 17 amino acids. Germline values: CDR1 LGHNA, CDR2 YSLEER. CDR3 sequence (DNA): TGCGCCAGCAGCCAAGAAAGATCTAGCGGATTGTACAATGAGCAGTTCTTC. Translation gives CASSQERSSGLYNEQFF.

The gene calls are TRBV5-1 and TRBJ1-1; possible D gene TRBD1, 5 bases. The CDR3 contains 14 residues. V shed 3 bases and J shed 1 base, with 10 bases lying between them. Germline values: CDR1 SGHRS, CDR2 YFSETQ. The CDR3 coding sequence is TGCGCCAGCAGCTGGTACGGGGGGAACACTGAAGCTTTCTTT. Amino acid sequence: CASSWYGGNTEAFF.

The chain has TRBV3-1 and TRBJ2-5, with D maybe TRBD2 (5 bases). Germline V gives CDR1 LGHDT, CDR2 YNNKEL (reference sequence). Trimming left V 4 bases short and J 2 bases short, with 14 bases between. The CDR3 consists of 15 residues. Written as DNA, the CDR3 is TGTGCCAGCAGCCCCGCGGCCGGCGGGCAAGAGACCCAGTACTTC. Amino acids: CASSPAAGGQETQYF.

This clonotype has only one observation. V usage is TRBV9 and J usage is TRBJ1-1; D may be TRBD1 (5 bases). Per the germline V gene, CDR1 is SGDLS and CDR2 is YYNGEE. Trimming cost V 3 bases and J 2 bases, with 14 bases left between them. The CDR3 has 15 amino acids. This CDR3 reads CASSASGKRNTEAFF. The CDR3 region has the DNA TGTGCCAGCAGCGCGTCAGGGAAGCGAAACACTGAAGCTTTCTTT.

V is TRBV28 and J is TRBJ1-5; D gene unclear. Trimming took 3 bases from V and 4 from J, leaving 13 bases between them. Per germline, CDR1 MDHEN and CDR2 SYDVKM. This CDR3 comprises 15 residues. This CDR3 is CASSLAGPSNQPQHF. The CDR3 DNA reads TGTGCCAGCAGTTTGGCCGGGCCATCTAATCAGCCCCAGCATTTT.

V gene TRBV15 combines with J gene TRBJ2-6; a weak D match, TRBD2 (6 bases). V lost 9 bases and J 4 bases, leaving 10 bases between the germline ends. CDR1 LNHNV and CDR2 YYDKDF come from the germline V gene (reference sequence). The CDR3 is 13 amino acids. The CDR3 spells CATGGLGANVLTF. The CDR3 nucleotides are TGTGCCACGGGGGGTTTGGGGGCCAACGTCCTGACTTTC.

The table lists this clonotype with a count of one. The chain is built from TRBV9 and TRBJ2-1, with 10 bases identical to TRBD2. CDR3 length equals 14 residues. The germline gives CDR1 SGDLS, CDR2 YYNGEE. The V and J ends lost 3 bases and 7 bases, in that order; junction bases with no gene match: 4. The CDR3 here is CASSGTAGGNEQFF. For the CDR3, the DNA is TGTGCCAGCAGCGGGACAGCGGGGGGGAATGAGCAGTTCTTC. Full variable domain (missing parts from reference TRBV9 and TRBJ2-1): DSGVTQTPKHLITATGQRVTLRCSPRSGDLSVYWYQQSLDQGLQFLIQYYNGEERAKGNILERFSAQQFPDLHSELNLSSLELGDSALYFCASSGTAGGNEQFFGPGTRLTVL.

V is TRBV5-4 and J is TRBJ2-1; TRBD2 agrees at 8 bases. The CDR3 contains 16 residues. With 4 bases clipped from V and 2 bases from J, the junction kept 8 bases outside the gene matches. From germline, CDR1 is SGHNT and CDR2 YYREEE (reference sequence). CDR3 sequence: CASSPGLALTYNEQFF. The CDR3, as DNA: TGTGCCAGCAGCCCAGGACTAGCCCTAACCTACAATGAGCAGTTCTTC.